The 18 T cell receptor beta chains listed next were all sequenced from one sample in a study of metastatic and nonmetastatic thyroid tumors. TCRdb reassembled clones from the PCR reads with MiXCR. The table lists approximately 15,000 clones, approximately 12% of them singletons. Each patient went into thyroid surgery without having received any treatment. The source material was tumor tissue. These receptors all come from a female donor with papillary thyroid cancer or a benign thyroid nodule (not recorded which). Some clones in this sample may be carry-over from other donors' samples.

This clone occurred a few times. It may be a read error: a sequence one base away is much more abundant. The chain employs TRBV9 and TRBJ2-7, with a weak D call TRBD1 (5 bases). The CDR3 contains 15 residues. With 2 bases removed from V and 3 bases from J, the gap between germline ends came to 15 bases. The germline V gene encodes CDR1 SGDLS and CDR2 YYNGEE. CDR3 DNA: TGTGCCAGCAGCGTCCATAGGGCAGGGAACTACGAGCAGTACTTC. Translating it yields CASSVHRAGNYEQYF. Variable domain in full (rest from reference TRBV9 and TRBJ2-7): DSGVTQTPKHLITATGQRVTLRCSPRSGDLSVYWYQQSLDQGLQFLIQYYNGEERAKGNILERFSAQQFPDLHSELNLSSLELGDSALYFCASSVHRAGNYEQYFGPGTRLTVT.

This clone is labeled as medium-sized (0.01 to 0.1%). The chain employs TRBV6-5 and TRBJ2-7; D is perhaps TRBD1 (6 bases). The germline V gene has CDR1 MNHEY and CDR2 SVGAGI. The V gene lost 3 bases and the J gene lost 5 bases, with 8 bases spanning the gap. The CDR3 covers 12 residues. The CDR3 sequence: CASSYRGNEQYF. The CDR3 DNA sequence: TGTGCCAGCAGTTATAGGGGGAACGAGCAGTACTTC.

This clone was recorded many times. The rearrangement uses TRBV5-1 and TRBJ2-3, with D unclear. In germline, CDR1 is SGHRS, CDR2 YFSETQ. This CDR3 contains 15 residues. V was shortened by 0 bases and J by 0 bases, with 8 bases between the two germline ends. The CDR3 nucleotides read TGCGCCAGCAGCTTGGCCGTGTTGAGCACAGATACGCAGTATTTT. Amino acids: CASSLAVLSTDTQYF.

V and J are TRBV5-1 and TRBJ1-2; tentative D call: TRBD1 (5 bases). The CDR3 extends over 12 amino acids. The germline CDR1 and CDR2 sequences are SGHRS and YFSETQ. Trimming pared 4 bases from V and 6 bases from J, leaving 10 bases between. CDR3 sequence: CASSPRGDGYTF. In nucleotides, the CDR3 is TGCGCCAGCAGCCCACGAGGGGATGGCTACACCTTC.

The table lists this clone with a few counts. This chain uses TRBV12-3 or TRBV12-4 with TRBJ1-2; weak D call: TRBD1 (6 bases). This CDR3 is 15 amino acids long. Trimming stripped 6 bases from V and 4 bases from J, with 18 bases between. The CDR3 sequence: CASRATGTPSYGYTF. The DNA of the CDR3 is TGTGCCAGCAGAGCTACCGGGACACCCTCCTATGGCTACACCTTC.

This clone was counted at least ten times. The gene calls are TRBV7-9 and TRBJ2-3; D is possibly TRBD1 or TRBD2 (5 bases each). The V end was cut by 5 bases, the J end by 6 bases, with 9 bases between. The germline V gene has CDR1 SEHNR and CDR2 FQNEAQ (reference sequence). The CDR3 length is 12 residues. In DNA form, the CDR3 reads TGTGCCAGCAGCCCCGAGGGGGATACGCAGTATTTT. Protein product: CASSPEGDTQYF. The complete variable domain, with remaining parts taken from reference TRBV7-9 and TRBJ2-3, reads DTGVSQNPRHKITKRGQNVTFRCDPISEHNRLYWYRQTLGQGPEFLTYFQNEAQLEKSRLLSDRFSAERPKGSFSTLEIQRTEQGDSAMYLCASSPEGDTQYFGPGTRLTVL.

This clone was recorded many times. The chain is built from TRBV15 and TRBJ1-1; 9 bases agree with TRBD1. Losses at the gene ends were 5 bases for V and 4 bases for J; bases not matched to a gene: 5. Germline CDR1 reads LNHNV; CDR2 reads YYDKDF (reference sequence). The CDR3 extends over 14 amino acids. CDR3 amino acids: CATSGQGLGTEAFF. The CDR3 nucleotides are TGTGCCACCAGCGGACAGGGGCTTGGCACTGAAGCTTTCTTT.

This clone was picked up many times. The CDR3 region has the DNA TGTGCCAGCAGTGAGACCTTCTCTGGGGCCAACGTCCTGACTTTC. Translation: CASSETFSGANVLTF. The V call is TRBV6-1, the J call TRBJ2-6; D unclear. With 3 bases removed from V and 0 bases from J, the gap between germline ends came to 6 bases. The V gene's germline CDR1 is MNHNS and CDR2 SASEGT. This CDR3 comprises 15 residues.

This clone was counted many times. The rearrangement uses TRBV29-1 and TRBJ2-5; tentative D call: TRBD1 (6 bases). The CDR3 is 13 amino acids. The V end was cut by 6 bases, the J end by 4 bases, with 15 bases between. CDR1 and CDR2 (germline): SQVTM, ANQGSEA. The DNA for the CDR3 is TGCAGCGTCCTAACAGGGACGGGAGAGACCCAGTACTTC. Translating it yields CSVLTGTGETQYF.

V is TRBV11-2 and J is TRBJ2-7; TRBD2 is a possible D gene (6 bases). Trimming pared 2 bases from V and 5 bases from J, leaving 16 bases between. This CDR3 has 15 residues. Germline V lookup: CDR1 SGHAT, CDR2 FQNNGV. Here the CDR3 DNA reads TGTGCCAGCAGCTTAAGTGCGGGGACCCTCGACGAGCAGTACTTC. Translating gives CASSLSAGTLDEQYF.

Concerning this clone itself: This sequence may be a read error, since a much larger clone differs from it by one base. The V call is TRBV19, the J call TRBJ2-1; maybe TRBD2 (5 bases). CDR3 length: 16 residues. Germline loops: CDR1 LNHDA, CDR2 SQIVND (reference sequence). In DNA, the CDR3 is TGTGCCAGTGGTATAGATCGCGGATTTCGGGGCAATGAGCAGTTCTTC. Residues: CASGIDRGFRGNEQFF.

Within the sample, this clone is large. The rearrangement uses TRBV15 and TRBJ1-1; TRBD1 aligns across 7 bases. The J segment lost 2 bases and the V segment lost 8 bases, leaving 5 bases of the junction unmatched. The germline CDR1 and CDR2 sequences are LNHNV and YYDKDF (reference sequence). The CDR3 sequence is 13 residues long. The CDR3 DNA is TGTGCCACCCAAGACAGGGCCAACACTGAAGCTTTCTTT. Protein sequence: CATQDRANTEAFF.

There are many counts of this clone. This chain joins TRBV7-9 and TRBJ1-6, with no clear D. The CDR3 is made up of 14 amino acids. CDR1 SEHNR and CDR2 FQNEAQ come from the germline V gene (reference sequence). Trimming took off 3 bases at V and 7 bases at J, with 10 bases between the two ends. This CDR3 reads CASSFNPANSPLHF. The CDR3 nucleotides are TGTGCCAGCAGCTTTAACCCGGCGAATTCACCCCTCCACTTT. Using reference TRBV7-9 and TRBJ1-6 for the parts outside the CDR3, the full variable domain is DTGVSQNPRHKITKRGQNVTFRCDPISEHNRLYWYRQTLGQGPEFLTYFQNEAQLEKSRLLSDRFSAERPKGSFSTLEIQRTEQGDSAMYLCASSFNPANSPLHFGNGTRLTVT.

This clone was picked up a small number of times. The chain carries TRBV20-1 and TRBJ1-2; tentatively, D is TRBD1 (5 bases). V dropped 0 bases and J dropped 0 bases, with 11 bases sitting between them. The CDR3 consists of 15 residues. The germline V gene has CDR1 DFQATT and CDR2 SNEGSKA (reference sequence). CDR3 region: CSARDGRQPNYGYTF. For the CDR3, the DNA is TGCAGTGCTAGAGATGGGAGACAGCCTAACTATGGCTACACCTTC.

This clone was seen at least ten times. This chain links TRBV14 with TRBJ2-3; D is unclear. V lost 3 bases to trimming and J lost 0 bases, with 7 bases between them. The CDR3 has 14 residues. The V gene's germline CDR1 is SGHDN and CDR2 FVKESK. Written as DNA, the CDR3 is TGTGCCAGCAGCCAGTTCCTTAGCACAGATACGCAGTATTTT. It codes for CASSQFLSTDTQYF.

In regard to this clone: This may come from a read error, since a much larger clone is one base off. This CDR3 is also generated by other DNA sequences in the sample. This chain connects TRBV3-1 to TRBJ2-3, with D uncertain. Germline CDR1 is LGHDT and CDR2 is YNNKEL (reference sequence). The CDR3 totals 14 residues. V shed 4 bases and J shed 6 bases, with 14 bases lying between them. The CDR3 DNA reads as TGTGCCAGCAGCCGAGCCCTAGGCCCCGATACGCAGTATTTT. It is translated as CASSRALGPDTQYF.

This clone was detected ten times or more. The chain uses TRBV11-2 and TRBJ1-6, with a tentative D call TRBD1 (5 bases). Germline CDR1 is SGHAT and CDR2 is FQNNGV. This CDR3 region has 16 residues. Trimming took off 5 bases at V and 0 bases at J, with 11 bases between the two ends. The CDR3 DNA follows: TGTGCCAGCAGCCTACAGGCGAGCTCCTATAATTCACCCCTCCACTTT. It encodes CASSLQASSYNSPLHF.

This clone has at least ten counts. This chain connects TRBV7-8 to TRBJ2-3, with D possibly called TRBD1 or TRBD2 (5 bases each). The CDR3 length is 18 residues. CDR1 SGHVS and CDR2 FQNEAQ come from the germline V gene. Trimming pared 1 base from V and 0 bases from J, leaving 17 bases between. The CDR3 reads CASSLGSGKGPSTDTQYF. CDR3 nucleotide sequence: TGTGCCAGCAGCTTAGGAAGTGGGAAGGGACCTAGCACAGATACGCAGTATTTT.